What follows describes a single T cell receptor beta chain. The antigen is undetermined. The entry originates in a study of cytomegalovirus exposure and HLA in healthy donors. Study outcomes and limitations: Reports credit the classifier with highly specific, highly sensitive diagnosis of cytomegalovirus status.

V gave up 2 bases and J gave up 7 bases, with 15 bases separating them. CDR1 SGHDT and CDR2 YYEEEE come from the germline V gene. The CDR3 is 15 residues long. Vbeta (60) and Jbeta (13) primers were used in the PCR. This table comes from immunoSEQ multiplex PCR, and its TCRdb copy is limited to in-frame clones, with some not included. The table shows about 170,000 clones, with roughly 84% occurring only once. The specimen sequenced was PBMCs. The TCR was taken from a male donor in good health and CMV-seronegative. V gene TRBV5-6 combines with J gene TRBJ1-4, with a possible D match to TRBD1 (6 bases). CDR3 nucleotides: TGTGCCAGCAGCTTAAAAGGGGGGAGGGGTGAAAAACTGTTTTTT. Amino acid sequence: CASSLKGGRGEKLFF.